This T cell receptor beta chain was identified in a study of T cell responses to AZD1222 COVID-19 vaccine. The V gene lost 5 bases and the J gene lost 0 bases, with 2 bases spanning the gap. This CDR3 comprises 11 residues. CDR1 is GTSNPN and CDR2 is SVGIG in the germline V gene (reference sequence). The study, taken as a whole, reports: Of the AZD1222 recipients, only five to seven were seropositive at baseline.

A word on this clone: The antigen is undetermined.

Profiling relied on immunoSEQ multiplex PCR, and the TCRdb table lists in-frame clones only, not all of them. The sample consists of fewer than 120,000 clones, about 87% of them appearing once. The source of this sequence is an adult in good health. The chain recombines TRBV30 with TRBJ1-3; D is ambiguous. The specimen was peripheral blood, collected on day 0 of AZD1222 vaccination. Written as DNA, the CDR3 is TGTGCCTGGTCCTCTGGAAACACCATATATTTT. Protein sequence: CAWSSGNTIYF.